Detailed here is one TCR beta chain. Sequencing used immunoSEQ multiplex PCR; TCRdb keeps in-frame clones, though not all of them. The repertoire holds 150,000 to 200,000 clones, with roughly nine tenths as singletons. CDR1 and CDR2 (germline): MNHEY, SMNVEV (reference sequence). The CDR3 spans 12 residues. V lost 6 bases and J 2 bases, leaving 7 bases between the germline ends. These data belong to a study of blood T cell repertoires in COVID-19. Study-level background: Spain, Italy and the United States supplied samples that represented acute and convalescent COVID-19. T cells, B-cell-depleted T cells, or PBMCs provided the cDNA or gDNA that served as material.

This chain joins TRBV27 and TRBJ1-1; tentative D call: TRBD1 (5 bases). Sequenced material: peripheral blood. The receptor was isolated from a man aged 65 to 79 with active or convalescent COVID-19. CDR3 amino acids: CASRGGNTEAFF. The CDR3, as DNA: TGTGCCAGCAGGGGGGGAAACACTGAAGCTTTCTTT.